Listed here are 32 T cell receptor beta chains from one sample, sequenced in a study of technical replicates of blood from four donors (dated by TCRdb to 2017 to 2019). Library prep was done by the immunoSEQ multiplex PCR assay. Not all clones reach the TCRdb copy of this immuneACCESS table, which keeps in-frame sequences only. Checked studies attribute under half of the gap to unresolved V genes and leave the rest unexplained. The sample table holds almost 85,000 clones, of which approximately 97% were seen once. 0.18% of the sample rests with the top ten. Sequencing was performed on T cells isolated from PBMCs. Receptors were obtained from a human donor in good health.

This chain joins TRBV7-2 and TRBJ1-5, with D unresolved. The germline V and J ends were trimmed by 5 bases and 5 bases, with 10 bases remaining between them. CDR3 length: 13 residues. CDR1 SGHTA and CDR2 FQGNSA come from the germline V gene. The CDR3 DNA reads TGTGCCAGCAGCCTACGTCTGGATCAGCCCCAGCATTTT. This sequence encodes CASSLRLDQPQHF.

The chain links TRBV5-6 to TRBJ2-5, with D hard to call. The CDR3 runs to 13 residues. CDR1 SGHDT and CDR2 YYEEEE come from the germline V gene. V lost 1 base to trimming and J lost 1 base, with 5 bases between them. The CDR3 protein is CASSLNSQETQYF. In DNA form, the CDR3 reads TGTGCCAGCAGCTTGAACAGCCAAGAGACCCAGTACTTC.

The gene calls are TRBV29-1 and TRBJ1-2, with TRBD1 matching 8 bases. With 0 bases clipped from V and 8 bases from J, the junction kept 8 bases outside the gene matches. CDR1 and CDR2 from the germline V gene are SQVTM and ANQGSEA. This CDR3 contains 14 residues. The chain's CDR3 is CSVEDQAGGQGYTF. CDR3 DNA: TGCAGCGTTGAAGATCAGGCAGGGGGCCAAGGCTACACCTTC.

The CDR3 bases are TGCGCCAGCAGGCCACAGGGGACCTCCTCCTACGAGCAGTACTTC. Amino acids: CASRPQGTSSYEQYF. The chain recombines TRBV4-1 with TRBJ2-7; 7 nucleotides match TRBD1. V trimming: 6 bases; J trimming: 0 bases; junction bases outside the gene matches: 8. The CDR3 has 15 residues. Germline V gene sequence: CDR1 MGHRA, CDR2 YSYEKL.

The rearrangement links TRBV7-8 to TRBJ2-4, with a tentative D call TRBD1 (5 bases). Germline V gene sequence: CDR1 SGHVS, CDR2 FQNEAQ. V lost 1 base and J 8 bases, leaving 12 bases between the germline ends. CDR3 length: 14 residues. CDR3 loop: CASSLVGARDIQYF. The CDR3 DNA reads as TGTGCCAGCAGCTTAGTAGGTGCCAGGGACATTCAGTACTTC.

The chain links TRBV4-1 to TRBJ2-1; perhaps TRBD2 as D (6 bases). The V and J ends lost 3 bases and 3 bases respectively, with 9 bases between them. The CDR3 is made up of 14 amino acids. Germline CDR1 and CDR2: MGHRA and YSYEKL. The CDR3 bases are TGCGCCAGCAGCCAGTTCGGGAGCTACAATGAGCAGTTCTTC. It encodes CASSQFGSYNEQFF.

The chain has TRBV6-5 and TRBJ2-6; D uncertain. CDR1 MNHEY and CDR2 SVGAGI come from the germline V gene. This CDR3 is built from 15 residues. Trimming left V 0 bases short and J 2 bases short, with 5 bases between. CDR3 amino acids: CASSYSRTGANVLTF. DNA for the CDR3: TGTGCCAGCAGTTACTCGAGAACTGGGGCCAACGTCCTGACTTTC.

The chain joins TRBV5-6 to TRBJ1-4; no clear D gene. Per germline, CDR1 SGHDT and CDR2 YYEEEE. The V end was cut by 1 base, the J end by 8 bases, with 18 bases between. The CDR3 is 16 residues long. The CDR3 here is CASSLWFNPPGEKLFF. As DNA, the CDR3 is TGTGCCAGCAGCTTGTGGTTCAACCCACCGGGGGAAAAACTGTTTTTT.

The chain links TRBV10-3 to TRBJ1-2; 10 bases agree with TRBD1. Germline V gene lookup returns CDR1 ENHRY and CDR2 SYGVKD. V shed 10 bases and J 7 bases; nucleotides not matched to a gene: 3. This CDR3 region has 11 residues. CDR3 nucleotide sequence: TGTGCCAGTGGGACAGGGGCTGGCTACACCTTC. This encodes CASGTGAGYTF.

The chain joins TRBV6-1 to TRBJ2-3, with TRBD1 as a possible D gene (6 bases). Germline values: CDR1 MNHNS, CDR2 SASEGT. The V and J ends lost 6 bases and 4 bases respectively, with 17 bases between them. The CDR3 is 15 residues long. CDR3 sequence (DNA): TGTGCCAGCAGAGGGGACACCGGCTTCCCAGATACGCAGTATTTT. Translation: CASRGDTGFPDTQYF.

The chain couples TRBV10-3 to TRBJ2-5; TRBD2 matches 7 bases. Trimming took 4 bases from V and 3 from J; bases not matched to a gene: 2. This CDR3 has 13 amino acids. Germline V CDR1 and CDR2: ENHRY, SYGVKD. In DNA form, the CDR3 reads TGTGCCATCAGTGCCGCGGGAGAAGAGACCCAGTACTTC. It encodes CAISAAGEETQYF.

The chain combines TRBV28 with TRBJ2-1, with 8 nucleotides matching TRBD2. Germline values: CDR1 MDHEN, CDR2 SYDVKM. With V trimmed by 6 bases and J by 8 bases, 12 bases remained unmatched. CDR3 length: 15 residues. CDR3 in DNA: TGTGCCAGCAGAGGCGGCGGGAGGATGGTCGATGAGCAGTTCTTC. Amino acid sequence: CASRGGGRMVDEQFF.

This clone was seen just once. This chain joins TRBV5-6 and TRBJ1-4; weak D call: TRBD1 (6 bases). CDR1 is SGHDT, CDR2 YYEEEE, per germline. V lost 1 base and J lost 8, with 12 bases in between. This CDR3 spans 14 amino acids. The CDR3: CASSLRTVEEKLFF. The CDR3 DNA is TGTGCCAGCAGCTTGCGGACAGTAGAAGAAAAACTGTTTTTT.

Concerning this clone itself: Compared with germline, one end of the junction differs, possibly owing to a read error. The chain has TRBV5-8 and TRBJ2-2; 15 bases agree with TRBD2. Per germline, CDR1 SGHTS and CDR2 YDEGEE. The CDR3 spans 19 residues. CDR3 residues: CASNLVGTSGRFWTGELFF. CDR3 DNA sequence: TGTGCCAGCAACTTGGTCGGGACTAGCGGGAGGTTCTGGACCGGGGAGCTGTTTTTT.

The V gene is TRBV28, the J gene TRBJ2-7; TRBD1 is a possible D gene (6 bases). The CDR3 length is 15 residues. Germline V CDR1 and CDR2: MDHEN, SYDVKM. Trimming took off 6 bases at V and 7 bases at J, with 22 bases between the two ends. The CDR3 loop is CASSTAARGTGEQYF. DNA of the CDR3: TGTGCCAGCAGCACCGCGGCCAGGGGAACCGGGGAGCAGTACTTC.

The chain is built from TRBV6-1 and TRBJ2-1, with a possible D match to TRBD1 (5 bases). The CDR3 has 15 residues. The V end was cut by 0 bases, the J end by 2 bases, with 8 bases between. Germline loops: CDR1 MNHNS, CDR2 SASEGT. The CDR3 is CASSEAKGTYNEQFF. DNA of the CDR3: TGTGCCAGCAGTGAAGCGAAGGGGACCTACAATGAGCAGTTCTTC.

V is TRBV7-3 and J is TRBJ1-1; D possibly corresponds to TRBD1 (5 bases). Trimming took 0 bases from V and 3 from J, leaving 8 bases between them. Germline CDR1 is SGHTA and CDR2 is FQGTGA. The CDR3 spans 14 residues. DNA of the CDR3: TGTGCCAGCAGCTTAACGGGGGGGTACACTGAAGCTTTCTTT. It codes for CASSLTGGYTEAFF.

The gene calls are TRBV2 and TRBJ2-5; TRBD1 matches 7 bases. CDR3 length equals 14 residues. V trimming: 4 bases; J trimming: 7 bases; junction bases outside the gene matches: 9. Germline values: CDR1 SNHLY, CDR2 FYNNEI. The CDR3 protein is CASSVGQDSATQYF. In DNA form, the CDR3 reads TGTGCCAGCAGTGTCGGACAGGATTCCGCGACCCAGTACTTC. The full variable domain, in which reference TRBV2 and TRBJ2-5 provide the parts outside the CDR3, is EPEVTQTPSHQVTQMGQEVILRCVPISNHLYFYWYRQILGQKVEFLVSFYNNEISEKSEIFDDQFSVERPDGSNFTLKIRSTKLEDSAMYFCASSVGQDSATQYFGPGTRLLVL.

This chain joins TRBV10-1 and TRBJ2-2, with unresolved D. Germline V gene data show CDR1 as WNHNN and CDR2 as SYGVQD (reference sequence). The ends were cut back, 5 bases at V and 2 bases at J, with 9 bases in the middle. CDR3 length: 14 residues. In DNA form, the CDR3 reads TGCGCCAGCAGTCTGCTAGAAAACACCGGGGAGCTGTTTTTT. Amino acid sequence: CASSLLENTGELFF.

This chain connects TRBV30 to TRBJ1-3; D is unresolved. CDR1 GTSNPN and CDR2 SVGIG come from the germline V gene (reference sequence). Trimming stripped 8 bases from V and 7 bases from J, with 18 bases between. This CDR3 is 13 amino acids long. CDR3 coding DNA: TGTGCCGGACTCTACAGAGGGCCGAACACCATATATTTT. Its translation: CAGLYRGPNTIYF.

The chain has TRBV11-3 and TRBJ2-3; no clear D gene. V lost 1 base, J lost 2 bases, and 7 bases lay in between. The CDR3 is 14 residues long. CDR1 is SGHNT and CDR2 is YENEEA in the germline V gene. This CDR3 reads CASSLGGDTDTQYF. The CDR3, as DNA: TGTGCCAGCAGCTTAGGTGGAGACACAGATACGCAGTATTTT.

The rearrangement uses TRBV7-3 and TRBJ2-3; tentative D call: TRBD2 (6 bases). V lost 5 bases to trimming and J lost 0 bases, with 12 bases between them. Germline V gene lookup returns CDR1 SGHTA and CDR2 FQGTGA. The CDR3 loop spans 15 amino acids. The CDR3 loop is CASSLRGSSTDTQYF. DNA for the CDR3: TGTGCCAGCAGCCTACGGGGGTCTAGCACAGATACGCAGTATTTT.

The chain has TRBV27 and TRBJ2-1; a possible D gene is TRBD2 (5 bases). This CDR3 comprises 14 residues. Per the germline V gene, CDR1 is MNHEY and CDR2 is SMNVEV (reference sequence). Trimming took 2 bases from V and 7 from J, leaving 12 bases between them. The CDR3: CASSLTGRGNEQFF. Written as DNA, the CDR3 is TGTGCCAGCAGTTTAACTGGGAGAGGAAATGAGCAGTTCTTC.

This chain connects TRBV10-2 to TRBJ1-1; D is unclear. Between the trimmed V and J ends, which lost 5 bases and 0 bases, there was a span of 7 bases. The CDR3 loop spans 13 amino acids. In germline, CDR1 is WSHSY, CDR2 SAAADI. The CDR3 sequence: CASSRGLNTEAFF. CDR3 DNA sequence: TGCGCCAGCAGTCGGGGTTTGAACACTGAAGCTTTCTTT.

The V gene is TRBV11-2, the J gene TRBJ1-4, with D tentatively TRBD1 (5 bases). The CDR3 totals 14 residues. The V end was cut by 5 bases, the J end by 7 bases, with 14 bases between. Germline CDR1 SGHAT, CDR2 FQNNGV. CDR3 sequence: CASSQGAGGEKLFF. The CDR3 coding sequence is TGTGCCAGCAGCCAGGGTGCGGGGGGTGAAAAACTGTTTTTT.

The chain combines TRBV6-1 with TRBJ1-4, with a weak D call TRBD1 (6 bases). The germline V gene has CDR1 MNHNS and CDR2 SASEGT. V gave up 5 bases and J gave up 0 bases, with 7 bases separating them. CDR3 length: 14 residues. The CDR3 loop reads CASSSGATNEKLFF. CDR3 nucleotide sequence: TGTGCCAGCAGTTCAGGGGCAACTAATGAAAAACTGTTTTTT.

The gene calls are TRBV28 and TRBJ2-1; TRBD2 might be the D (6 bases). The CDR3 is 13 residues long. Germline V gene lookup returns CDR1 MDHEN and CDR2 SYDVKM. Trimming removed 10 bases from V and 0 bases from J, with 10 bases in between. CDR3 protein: CATGGSSYNEQFF. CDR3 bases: TGTGCCACCGGAGGGAGCTCCTACAATGAGCAGTTCTTC.

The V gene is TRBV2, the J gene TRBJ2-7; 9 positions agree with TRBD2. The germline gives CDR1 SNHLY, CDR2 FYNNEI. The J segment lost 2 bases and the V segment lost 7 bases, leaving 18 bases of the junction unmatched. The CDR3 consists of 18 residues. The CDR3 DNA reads TGTGCCAGCACCGGAAAGCGGGAGGCCCTACCTTGGACCTACGAGCAGTACTTC. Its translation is CASTGKREALPWTYEQYF.

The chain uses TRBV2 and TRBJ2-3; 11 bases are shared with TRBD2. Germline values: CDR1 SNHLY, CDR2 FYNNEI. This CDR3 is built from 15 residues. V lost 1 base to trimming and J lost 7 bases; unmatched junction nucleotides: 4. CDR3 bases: TGTGCCAGCAGTGAAGATAGGACTAGCGGGTATACGCAGTATTTT. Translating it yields CASSEDRTSGYTQYF.

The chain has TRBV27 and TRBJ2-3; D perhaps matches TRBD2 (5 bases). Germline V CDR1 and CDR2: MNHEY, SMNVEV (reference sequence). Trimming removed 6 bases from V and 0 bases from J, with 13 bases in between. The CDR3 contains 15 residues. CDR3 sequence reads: CASSPTAASTDTQYF. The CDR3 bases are TGTGCCAGCAGCCCTACAGCGGCTAGCACAGATACGCAGTATTTT.

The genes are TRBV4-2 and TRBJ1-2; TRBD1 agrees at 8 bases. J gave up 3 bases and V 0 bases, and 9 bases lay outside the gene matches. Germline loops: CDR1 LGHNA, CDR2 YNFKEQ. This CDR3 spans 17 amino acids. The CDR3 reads CASSQDQGRGQDYGYTF. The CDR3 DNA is TGTGCCAGCAGCCAAGATCAAGGCAGGGGGCAAGACTATGGCTACACCTTC.

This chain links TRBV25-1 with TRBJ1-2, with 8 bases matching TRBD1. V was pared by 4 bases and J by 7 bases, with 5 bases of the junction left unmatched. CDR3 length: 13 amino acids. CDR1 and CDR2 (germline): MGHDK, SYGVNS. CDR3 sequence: CASSVQGASGYTF. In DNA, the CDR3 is TGTGCCAGCAGTGTCCAGGGGGCCTCTGGCTACACCTTC.